The 18 T cell receptor beta chains in this list originate from one sample, sequenced in a study of blood T cell repertoires in COVID-19. Profiling relied on immunoSEQ multiplex PCR, and the TCRdb table lists in-frame clones only, not all of them. The sample lists about 210,000 clones, 80% to 90% occurring once. Material: peripheral blood. The receptors derive from a man between 18 and 35 years old with active or convalescent COVID-19.

The count of this clone is one. The DNA of the CDR3 is TGCGCCAGCAGCTTGGGGACAGTCCAAGAGACCCAGTACTTC. Protein product: CASSLGTVQETQYF. The chain recombines TRBV5-1 with TRBJ2-5, with TRBD1 as a possible D gene (6 bases). Germline V gene lookup returns CDR1 SGHRS and CDR2 YFSETQ. The germline V and J ends were trimmed by 0 bases and 1 base, with 7 bases remaining between them. The CDR3 runs to 14 residues.

The CDR3 region is CASSRRLAGGTDTQYF. The CDR3, as DNA: TGTGCCAGCAGCCGCCGACTAGCGGGAGGGACAGATACGCAGTATTTT. This chain connects TRBV4-2 to TRBJ2-3; TRBD2 agrees at 14 bases. V was clipped by 4 bases and J by 3 bases; unmatched bases: 3. CDR3 length: 16 residues. Germline V CDR1 and CDR2: LGHNA, YNFKEQ.

The gene calls are TRBV11-3 and TRBJ2-1, with 7 bases aligning to TRBD1. The CDR3 spans 15 residues. Germline V gives CDR1 SGHNT, CDR2 YENEEA. V was pared by 5 bases and J by 0 bases, with 4 bases of the junction left unmatched. CDR3 nucleotide sequence: TGTGCCAGCAGCCCCGACAGGGCCTCCTACAATGAGCAGTTCTTC. Encoded protein: CASSPDRASYNEQFF.

This chain uses TRBV29-1 with TRBJ1-3; 7 bases map to TRBD1. The V gene's germline CDR1 is SQVTM and CDR2 ANQGSEA. With 6 bases clipped from V and 7 bases from J, the junction kept 9 bases outside the gene matches. This CDR3 has 13 amino acids. The CDR3 nucleotides are TGCAGCGTGGTCACAAACAGGGGTAACACCATATATTTT. Translated: CSVVTNRGNTIYF.

Concerning this clone itself: Other DNA sequences in the sample encode the same CDR3. The chain carries TRBV28 and TRBJ2-5; 10 positions match TRBD1. This CDR3 is built from 15 residues. Germline V gene data show CDR1 as MDHEN and CDR2 as SYDVKM. V was pared by 3 bases and J by 5 bases, with 6 bases of the junction left unmatched. CDR3 amino acids: CASSLGDRGRETQYF. Here the CDR3 DNA reads TGTGCCAGCAGTTTGGGGGACAGGGGAAGGGAGACCCAGTACTTC.

CDR3 residues: CASSPVAGPTNYGYTF. CDR3 sequence (DNA): TGCGCCAGCAGCCCAGTGGCGGGGCCCACTAACTATGGCTACACCTTC. J is TRBJ1-2 and V is TRBV5-1; possible D gene TRBD1, 5 bases. This CDR3 is 16 amino acids long. The germline CDR1 and CDR2 sequences are SGHRS and YFSETQ. V lost 4 bases and J lost 0, with 16 bases in between.

V gene TRBV5-1 combines with J gene TRBJ2-3, with 7 bases identical to TRBD1. J was trimmed by 2 bases and V by 4 bases; bases with no gene match: 7. CDR1 is SGHRS, CDR2 YFSETQ, per germline. The CDR3 consists of 15 residues. CDR3 loop: CASSTRTGATDTQYF. CDR3 DNA: TGCGCCAGCAGCACACGGACAGGTGCCACAGATACGCAGTATTTT. The variable domain in full, with the rest retrieved from reference TRBV5-1 and TRBJ2-3, is KAGVTQTPRYLIKTRGQQVTLSCSPISGHRSVSWYQQTPGQGLQFLFEYFSETQRNKGNFPGRFSGRQFSNSRSEMNVSTLELGDSALYLCASSTRTGATDTQYFGPGTRLTVL.

CDR3 amino acids: CASSRMSGTNNEQFF. The DNA for the CDR3 is TGTGCCAGCAGCCGCATGTCCGGGACAAACAATGAGCAGTTCTTC. The chain recombines TRBV3-1 (or the pseudogene TRBV3-2) with TRBJ2-1, with D maybe TRBD1 (6 bases). The germline gives CDR1 LGHDT, CDR2 YNNKEL (reference sequence). The CDR3 sequence is 15 residues long. The V end lost 4 bases, the J end lost 5 bases, and 15 bases lay between the germline ends.

This chain joins TRBV19 and TRBJ2-1, with 7 bases lining up with TRBD2. The ends lost 5 bases at V and 0 bases at J; junction bases unmatched: 7. The germline V gene has CDR1 LNHDA and CDR2 SQIVND (reference sequence). This CDR3 region has 16 residues. CDR3 sequence (DNA): TGTGCCAGTAGTGCGCTGGGAGGGGTCTCCTACAATGAGCAGTTCTTC. Protein product: CASSALGGVSYNEQFF.

The gene calls are TRBV7-9 and TRBJ1-4; the D gene is possibly TRBD1 (5 bases). CDR3 length equals 13 residues. The germline V gene encodes CDR1 SEHNR and CDR2 FQNEAQ (reference sequence). Deletions cut 3 bases from V and 8 bases from J, with 10 bases between. CDR3 residues: CASSFQGGEKLFF. The CDR3 DNA sequence: TGTGCCAGCAGCTTCCAGGGCGGCGAAAAACTGTTTTTT.

This clone appeared a single time. The rearrangement joins TRBV7-9 to TRBJ2-7; a possible D gene is TRBD1 (5 bases). This CDR3 is 12 amino acids long. In germline, CDR1 is SEHNR, CDR2 FQNEAQ (reference sequence). Trimming left V 1 base short and J 6 bases short, with 7 bases between. The CDR3: CASSLVGAEQYF. In DNA, the CDR3 is TGTGCCAGCAGCTTAGTAGGGGCCGAGCAGTACTTC. Looking up the rest from reference TRBV7-9 and TRBJ2-7 gives the full variable domain: DTGVSQNPRHKITKRGQNVTFRCDPISEHNRLYWYRQTLGQGPEFLTYFQNEAQLEKSRLLSDRFSAERPKGSFSTLEIQRTEQGDSAMYLCASSLVGAEQYFGPGTRLTVT.

The V gene is TRBV5-4, the J gene TRBJ1-1; D is unclear. Trimming removed 4 bases from V and 1 base from J, with 14 bases in between. The CDR3 extends over 15 amino acids. Germline CDR1 SGHNT, CDR2 YYREEE (reference sequence). CDR3 sequence (DNA): TGTGCCAGCAGCCCCCGGAGGGCAGGGAACACTGAAGCTTTCTTT. Residues: CASSPRRAGNTEAFF.

This sequence joins TRBV12-2 and TRBJ2-7; TRBD2, the table's D call, was not compared with the DNA. TRBV12-2 is designated a pseudogene. This CDR3 region has 13 residues. The DNA of the CDR3 is TGTGCAAGTCGCCCGTGGGACTCCCACGAGCAGTACTTC. Protein product: CASRPWDSHEQYF.

The CDR3 loop is CASSYSSHEGEAFF. In nucleotides, the CDR3 is TGTGCCAGCAGTTACTCGAGTCATGAGGGAGAAGCTTTCTTT. This chain joins TRBV6-6 and TRBJ1-1; D is undetermined. Per germline, CDR1 MNHNY and CDR2 SVGAGI (reference sequence). Trimming took off 0 bases at V and 8 bases at J, with 13 bases between the two ends. CDR3 length equals 14 residues.

The rearrangement joins TRBV27 to TRBJ2-7; D is unresolved. The CDR3 extends over 15 amino acids. The V end was cut by 5 bases, the J end by 1 base, with 15 bases between. Germline CDR1 MNHEY, CDR2 SMNVEV (reference sequence). The CDR3 DNA follows: TGTGCCAGCAGTGAAACCTACAGTCTATCCTACGAGCAGTACTTC. This gives the protein CASSETYSLSYEQYF.

The chain employs TRBV30 and TRBJ2-7; unclear D gene. CDR1 GTSNPN and CDR2 SVGIG come from the germline V gene (reference sequence). This CDR3 spans 14 amino acids. V lost 0 bases, J lost 3 bases, and 12 bases lay in between. The CDR3 is CAWSVEWASYEQYF. As DNA, the CDR3 is TGTGCCTGGAGTGTTGAATGGGCAAGCTACGAGCAGTACTTC.

The chain has TRBV25-1 and TRBJ1-1; TRBD1 matches at 10 bases. After removal of 8 bases from V and 4 bases from J, the junction contained 4 bases not matched to a gene. This CDR3 has 13 amino acids. Per the germline V gene, CDR1 is MGHDK and CDR2 is SYGVNS. The CDR3 region has the DNA TGTGCCAGCGGAGGGACAGGGGCCACTGAAGCTTTCTTT. This codes for CASGGTGATEAFF.

The rearrangement links TRBV6-5 to TRBJ2-5; weak D call: TRBD2 (6 bases). Trimming removed 2 bases at V and 5 bases at J, with 12 bases between. Germline assignment: CDR1 MNHEY and CDR2 SVGAGI. The length of the CDR3 is 14 residues. The CDR3 protein is CASSYGLAAETQYF. As DNA, the CDR3 is TGTGCCAGCAGTTACGGGTTAGCGGCCGAGACCCAGTACTTC.